This section outlines one T cell receptor (beta chain) sequence together with its context. Its target is unknown. What was sequenced were expressed TCRB transcripts, since all of the isolated RNA had been reverse transcribed. The table came from immunoSEQ multiplex PCR; TCRdb's copy has only in-frame clones and leaves some out. This table has more than 300,000 clones, about 15% appearing once. The record originates from a study of beta chain features in type 1 diabetes. Across the study: There was similarity between patients and healthy donors in age, gender and cell yields. Overall study results and limits: Naive, central memory and Treg TCRB repertoires seemed to resemble each other more closely in patients than they did in healthy donors.

This CDR3 is built from 15 residues. Germline-derived CDR1 and CDR2 are SEHNR and FQNEAQ (reference sequence). Losses at the gene ends were 1 base for V and 8 bases for J; bases not matched to a gene: 6. This chain links TRBV7-9 with TRBJ2-3, with TRBD2 matching over 10 bases. Sequenced input: naive CD4+ T cells from blood. The receptor was derived from a woman younger than 30 in good health. As DNA, the CDR3 is TGTGCCAGCAGCTTAGGGCTAGCGGGAGAAAGTACGCAGTATTTT. It codes for CASSLGLAGESTQYF.